This TCR beta chain was captured by sequencing in a study of cytomegalovirus exposure and HLA in healthy donors. Study in general: According to later analysis, the same platform produced the roughly 110 validation and 600 to 800 first-cohort repertoires.

Repertoires were generated with immunoSEQ multiplex PCR, while TCRdb's copy carries only in-frame clones and drops some. The sample has around 61,000 clones; about 91% are singletons. Regarding this clone: The antigen is undetermined.

Study results and limitations: Within the 120 or so validation repertoires, first-cohort TCR clusters tended to co-occur, according to a later analysis.

This CDR3 region has 13 residues. Trimming took 4 bases from V and 1 from J; bases not matched to a gene: 0. Germline values: CDR1 SQVTM, CDR2 ANQGSEA. This sequence joins TRBV29-1 and TRBJ2-7; 11 bases match TRBD2. The sequence derives from a man aged 18 to 35 in good health and CMV-seropositive. The sequenced sample was PBMCs. CDR3 sequence reads: CSVGLAGSYEQYF. The CDR3, as DNA: TGCAGCGTTGGACTAGCGGGATCCTACGAGCAGTACTTC.